This TCR beta chain was retrieved from a study of CD8 T cells in ankylosing spondylitis. Using quantitative 5'-RACE with molecular barcodes, the authors made TCR beta libraries. TCRdb redid the calling of the 5' RACE reads with MiXCR, one entry per CDR3 protein. The sample has under 200,000 distinct CDR3 sequences; 13% are singletons. V shed 6 bases and J 2 bases; nucleotides not matched to a gene: 5. This CDR3 has 15 residues. Germline lookup yields CDR1 MNHEY and CDR2 SVGEGT. Points from the study as a whole: Several highly homologous variants made up a TCR beta motif, and this motif appeared characteristic of ankylosing spondylitis blood.

This clonotype was detected only a few times. Antigen: not known. Sequencing was done on a sample of blood, either unsorted or a sorted T cell fraction (not recorded which). The chain is built from TRBV6-2 or TRBV6-3 and TRBJ2-7, with 12 bases lining up with TRBD2. The TCR was taken from a female donor with ankylosing spondylitis or in good health (not recorded which). CDR3 coding DNA: TGTGCCAGCAGCCCCACTAGCGGGAGGACCTACGAGCAGTACTTC. Residues: CASSPTSGRTYEQYF.